This T cell receptor beta chain was sequenced for a study of blood T cell repertoires in COVID-19. This clone has a single count. The V end lost 3 bases, the J end lost 5 bases, and 17 bases lay between the germline ends. The CDR3 loop spans 16 amino acids. Germline V gene sequence: CDR1 MGHRA, CDR2 YSYEKL. Method: immunoSEQ multiplex PCR; TCRdb's copy keeps in-frame clones and lacks some. The table shows hundreds of thousands of clones, with around 91% occurring only once. V usage is TRBV4-1 and J usage is TRBJ2-1, with D maybe TRBD1 (6 bases). Sequenced material: peripheral blood. The clonotype comes from a woman younger than 35 who had recovered from COVID-19. The CDR3 loop is CASSHLTGPSNNEQFF. CDR3 nucleotide sequence: TGCGCCAGCAGCCACCTTACAGGGCCTTCAAACAATGAGCAGTTCTTC.